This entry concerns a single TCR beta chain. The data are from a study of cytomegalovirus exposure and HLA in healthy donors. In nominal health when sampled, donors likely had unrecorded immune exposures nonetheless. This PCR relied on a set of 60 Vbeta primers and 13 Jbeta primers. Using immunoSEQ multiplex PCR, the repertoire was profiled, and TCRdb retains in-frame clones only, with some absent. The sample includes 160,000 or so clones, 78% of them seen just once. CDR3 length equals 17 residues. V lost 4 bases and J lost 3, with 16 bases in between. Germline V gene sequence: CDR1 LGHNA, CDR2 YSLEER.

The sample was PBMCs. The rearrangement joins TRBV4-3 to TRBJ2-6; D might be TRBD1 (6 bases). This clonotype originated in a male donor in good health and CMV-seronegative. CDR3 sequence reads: CASSRQTQGNGANVLTF. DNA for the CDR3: TGCGCCAGCAGCCGTCAAACTCAGGGGAATGGGGCCAACGTCCTGACTTTC.